This T cell receptor (beta chain) was obtained from a study of OX40 agonist ivuxolimab in advanced cancers. Trimming shortened V by 1 base and J by 6 bases, and 7 bases separated the two germline ends. The CDR3 extends over 13 amino acids. CDR1 is LNHDA, CDR2 SQIVND, per germline (reference sequence). Data came from immunoSEQ multiplex PCR; TCRdb stores just in-frame clones and leaves some out. The data contain about 73,000 clones, about nine tenths of them seen just once; the ten biggest clones take up 0.75% to 0.85%. The sample was CD4+ or CD8+ T cells sorted from blood, taken in a trial of the OX40 agonist ivuxolimab. The sequence was obtained from an adult with an advanced solid tumor such as melanoma, head and neck, liver or kidney cancer. The chain links TRBV19 to TRBJ1-5; D is unclear. The CDR3 DNA reads TGTGCCAGTAGTATAGGTAGAAGTCAGCCCCAGCATTTT. Amino acid sequence: CASSIGRSQPQHF.